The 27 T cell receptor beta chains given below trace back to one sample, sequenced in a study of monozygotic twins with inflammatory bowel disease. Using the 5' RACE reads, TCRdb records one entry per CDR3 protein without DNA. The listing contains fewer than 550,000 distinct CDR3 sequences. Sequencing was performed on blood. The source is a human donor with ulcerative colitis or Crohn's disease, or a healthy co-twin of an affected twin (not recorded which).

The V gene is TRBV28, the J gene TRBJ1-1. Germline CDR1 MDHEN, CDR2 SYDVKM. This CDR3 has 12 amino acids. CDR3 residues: CASSSPMPQAFF.

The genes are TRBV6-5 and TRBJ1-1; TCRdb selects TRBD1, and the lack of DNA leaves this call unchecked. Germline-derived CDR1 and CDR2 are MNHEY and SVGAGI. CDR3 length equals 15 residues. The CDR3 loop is CASSLDRGPNTEAFF.

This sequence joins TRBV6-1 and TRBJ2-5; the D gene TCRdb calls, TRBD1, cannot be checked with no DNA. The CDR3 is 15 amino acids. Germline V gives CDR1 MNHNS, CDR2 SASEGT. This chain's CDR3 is CASSTGAAEMGNQYF.

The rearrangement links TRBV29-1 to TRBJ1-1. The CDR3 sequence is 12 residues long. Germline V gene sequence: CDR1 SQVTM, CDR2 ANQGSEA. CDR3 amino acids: CSVRGMNTEAFF.

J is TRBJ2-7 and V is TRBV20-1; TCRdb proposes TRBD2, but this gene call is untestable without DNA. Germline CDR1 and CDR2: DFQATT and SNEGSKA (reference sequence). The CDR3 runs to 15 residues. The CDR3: CSARDLAGGYYEQYF.

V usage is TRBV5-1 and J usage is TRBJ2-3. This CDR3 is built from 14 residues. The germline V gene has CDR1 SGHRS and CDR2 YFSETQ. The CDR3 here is CASSLGSMTDTQYF.

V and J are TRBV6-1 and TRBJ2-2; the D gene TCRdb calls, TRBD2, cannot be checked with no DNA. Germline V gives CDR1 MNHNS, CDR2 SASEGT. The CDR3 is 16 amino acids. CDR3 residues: CASKVLAGANTGELFF.

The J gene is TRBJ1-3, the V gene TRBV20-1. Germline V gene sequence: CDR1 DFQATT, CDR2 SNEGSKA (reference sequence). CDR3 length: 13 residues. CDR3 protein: CSAVQGTGNTIYF.

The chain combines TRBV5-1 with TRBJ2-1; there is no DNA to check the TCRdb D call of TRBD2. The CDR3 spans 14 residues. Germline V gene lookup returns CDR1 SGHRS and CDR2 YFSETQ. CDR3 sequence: CASRPLQSYNEQFF.

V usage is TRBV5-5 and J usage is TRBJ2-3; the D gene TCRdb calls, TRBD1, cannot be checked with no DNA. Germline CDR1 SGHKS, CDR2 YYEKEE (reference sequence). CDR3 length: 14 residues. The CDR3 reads CASSPGTGKDTQYF.

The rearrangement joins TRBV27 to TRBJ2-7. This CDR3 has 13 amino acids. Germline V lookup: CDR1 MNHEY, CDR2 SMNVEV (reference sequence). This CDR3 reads CASTKTESYEQYF.

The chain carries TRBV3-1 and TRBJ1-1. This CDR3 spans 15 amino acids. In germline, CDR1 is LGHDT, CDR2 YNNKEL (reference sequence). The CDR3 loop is CASSQGPVGNTEAFF.

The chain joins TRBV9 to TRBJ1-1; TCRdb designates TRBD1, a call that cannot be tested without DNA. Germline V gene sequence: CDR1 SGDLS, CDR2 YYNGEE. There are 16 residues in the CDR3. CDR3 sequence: CASSGGGTEMNTEAFF.

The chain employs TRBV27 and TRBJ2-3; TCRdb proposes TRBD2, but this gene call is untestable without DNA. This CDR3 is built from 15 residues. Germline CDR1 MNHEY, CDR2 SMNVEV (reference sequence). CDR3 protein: CASSPSYVSTDTQYF.

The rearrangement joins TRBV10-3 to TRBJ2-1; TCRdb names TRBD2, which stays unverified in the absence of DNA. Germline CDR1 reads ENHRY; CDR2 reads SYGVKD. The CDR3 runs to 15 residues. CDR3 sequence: CAITRGASGTGEQFF.

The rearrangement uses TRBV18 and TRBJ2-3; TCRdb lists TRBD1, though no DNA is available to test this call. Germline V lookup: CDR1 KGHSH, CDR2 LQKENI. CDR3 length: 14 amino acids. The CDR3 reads CASSPADRPDTQYF.

CDR3 region: CATSETPGQGAVGYTF. The genes are TRBV24-1 and TRBJ1-2; TCRdb gives TRBD1 as the D gene, but with no DNA this cannot be confirmed. The length of the CDR3 is 16 residues. Per the germline V gene, CDR1 is KGHDR and CDR2 is SFDVKD.

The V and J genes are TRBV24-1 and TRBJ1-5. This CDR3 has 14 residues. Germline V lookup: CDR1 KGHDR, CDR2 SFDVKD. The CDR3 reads CATSDQDSNQPQHF.

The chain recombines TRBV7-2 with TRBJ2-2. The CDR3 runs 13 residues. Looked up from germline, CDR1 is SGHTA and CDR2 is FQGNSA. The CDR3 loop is CASSSQVAGELFF.

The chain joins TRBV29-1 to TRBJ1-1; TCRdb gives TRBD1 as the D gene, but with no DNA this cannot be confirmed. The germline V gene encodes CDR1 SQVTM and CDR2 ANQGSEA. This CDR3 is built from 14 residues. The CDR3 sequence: CSVGTLIADTEAFF.

CDR3 sequence: CASSPNPDSPLHF. The chain recombines TRBV7-2 with TRBJ1-6. CDR1 is SGHTA, CDR2 FQGNSA, per germline. The CDR3 sequence is 13 residues long.

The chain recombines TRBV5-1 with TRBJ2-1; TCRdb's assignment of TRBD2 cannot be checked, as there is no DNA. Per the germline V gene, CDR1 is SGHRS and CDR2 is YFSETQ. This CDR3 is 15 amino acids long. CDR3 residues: CASSPTGTSNNEQFF.

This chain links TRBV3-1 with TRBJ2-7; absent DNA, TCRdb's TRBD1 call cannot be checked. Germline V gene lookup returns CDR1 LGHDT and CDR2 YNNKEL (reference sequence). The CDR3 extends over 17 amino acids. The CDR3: CASSQGSRSIPGYEQYF.

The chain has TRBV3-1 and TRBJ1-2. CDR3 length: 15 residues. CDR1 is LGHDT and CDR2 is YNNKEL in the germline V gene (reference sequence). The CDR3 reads CASSQDSRANYGYTF. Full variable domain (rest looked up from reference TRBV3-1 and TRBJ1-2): DTAVSQTPKYLVTQMGNDKSIKCEQNLGHDTMYWYKQDSKKFLKIMFSYNNKELIINETVPNRFSPKSPDKAHLNLHINSLELGDSAVYFCASSQDSRANYGYTFGSGTRLTVV.

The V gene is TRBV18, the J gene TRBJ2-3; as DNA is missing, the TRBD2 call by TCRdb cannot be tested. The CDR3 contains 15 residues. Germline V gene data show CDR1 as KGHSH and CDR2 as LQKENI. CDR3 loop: CASSKRDGRTDTQYF. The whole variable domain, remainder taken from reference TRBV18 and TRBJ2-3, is NAGVMQNPRHLVRRRGQEARLRCSPMKGHSHVYWYRQLPEEGLKFMVYLQKENIIDESGMPKERFSAEFPKEGPSILRIQQVVRGDSAAYFCASSKRDGRTDTQYFGPGTRLTVL.

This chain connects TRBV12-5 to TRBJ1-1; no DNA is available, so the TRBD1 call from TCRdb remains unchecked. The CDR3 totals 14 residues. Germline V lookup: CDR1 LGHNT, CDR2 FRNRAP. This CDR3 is CASGPGQGNTEAFF. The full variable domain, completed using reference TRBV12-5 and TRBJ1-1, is DARVTQTPRHKVTEMGQEVTMRCQPILGHNTVFWYRQTMMQGLELLAYFRNRAPLDDSGMPKDRFSAEMPDATLATLKIQPSEPRDSAVYFCASGPGQGNTEAFFGQGTRLTVV.

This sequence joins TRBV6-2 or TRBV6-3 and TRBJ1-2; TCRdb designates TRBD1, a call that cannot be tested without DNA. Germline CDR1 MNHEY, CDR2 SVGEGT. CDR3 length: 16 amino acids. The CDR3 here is CASTQPPGGSDYGYTF.